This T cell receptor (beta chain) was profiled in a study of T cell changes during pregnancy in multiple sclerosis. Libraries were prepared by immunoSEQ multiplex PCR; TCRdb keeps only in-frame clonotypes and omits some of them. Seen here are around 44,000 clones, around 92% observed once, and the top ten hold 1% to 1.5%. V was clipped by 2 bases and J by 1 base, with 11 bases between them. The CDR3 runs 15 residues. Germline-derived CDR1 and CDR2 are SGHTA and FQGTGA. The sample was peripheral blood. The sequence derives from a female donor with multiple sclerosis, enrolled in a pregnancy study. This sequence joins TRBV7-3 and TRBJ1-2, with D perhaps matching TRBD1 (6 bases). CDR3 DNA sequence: TGTGCCAGCAGCTTAGGGGGGACACTTAACTATGGCTACACCTTC. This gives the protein CASSLGGTLNYGYTF. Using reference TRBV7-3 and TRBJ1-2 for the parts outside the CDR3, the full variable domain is GAGVSQTPSNKVTEKGKYVELRCDPISGHTALYWYRQSLGQGPEFLIYFQGTGAADDSGLPNDRFFAVRPEGSVSTLKIQRTERGDSAVYLCASSLGGTLNYGYTFGSGTRLTVV.